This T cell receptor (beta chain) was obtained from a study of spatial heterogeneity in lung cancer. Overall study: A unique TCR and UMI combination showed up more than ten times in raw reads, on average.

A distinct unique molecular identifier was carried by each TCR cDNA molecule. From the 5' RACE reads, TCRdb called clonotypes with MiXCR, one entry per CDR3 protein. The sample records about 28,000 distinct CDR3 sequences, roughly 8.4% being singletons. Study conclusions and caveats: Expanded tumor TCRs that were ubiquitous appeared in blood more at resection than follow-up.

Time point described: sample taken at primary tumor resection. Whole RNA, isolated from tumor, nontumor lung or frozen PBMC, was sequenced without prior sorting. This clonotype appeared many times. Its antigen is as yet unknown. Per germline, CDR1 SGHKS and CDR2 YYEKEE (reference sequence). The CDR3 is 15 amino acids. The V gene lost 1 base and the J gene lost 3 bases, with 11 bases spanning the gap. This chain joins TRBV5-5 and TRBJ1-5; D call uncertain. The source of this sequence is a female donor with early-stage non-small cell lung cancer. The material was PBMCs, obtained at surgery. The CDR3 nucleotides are TGTGCCAGCAGCTTGACGTTAGGAGTCAATCAGCCCCAGCATTTT. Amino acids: CASSLTLGVNQPQHF. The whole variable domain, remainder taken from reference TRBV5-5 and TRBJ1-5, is DAGVTQSPTHLIKTRGQQVTLRCSPISGHKSVSWYQQVLGQGPQFIFQYYEKEERGRGNFPDRFSARQFPNYSSELNVNALLLGDSALYLCASSLTLGVNQPQHFGDGTRLSIL.